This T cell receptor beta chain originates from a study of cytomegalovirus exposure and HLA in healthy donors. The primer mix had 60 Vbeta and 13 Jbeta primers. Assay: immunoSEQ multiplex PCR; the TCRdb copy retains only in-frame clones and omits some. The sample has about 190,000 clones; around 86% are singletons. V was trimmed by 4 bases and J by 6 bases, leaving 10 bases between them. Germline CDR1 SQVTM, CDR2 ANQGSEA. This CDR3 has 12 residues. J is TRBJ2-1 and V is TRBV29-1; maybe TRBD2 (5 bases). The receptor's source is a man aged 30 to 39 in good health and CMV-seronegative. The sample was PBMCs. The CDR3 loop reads CSVVRVTNEQFF. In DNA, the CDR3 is TGCAGCGTTGTGCGGGTGACCAATGAGCAGTTCTTC.